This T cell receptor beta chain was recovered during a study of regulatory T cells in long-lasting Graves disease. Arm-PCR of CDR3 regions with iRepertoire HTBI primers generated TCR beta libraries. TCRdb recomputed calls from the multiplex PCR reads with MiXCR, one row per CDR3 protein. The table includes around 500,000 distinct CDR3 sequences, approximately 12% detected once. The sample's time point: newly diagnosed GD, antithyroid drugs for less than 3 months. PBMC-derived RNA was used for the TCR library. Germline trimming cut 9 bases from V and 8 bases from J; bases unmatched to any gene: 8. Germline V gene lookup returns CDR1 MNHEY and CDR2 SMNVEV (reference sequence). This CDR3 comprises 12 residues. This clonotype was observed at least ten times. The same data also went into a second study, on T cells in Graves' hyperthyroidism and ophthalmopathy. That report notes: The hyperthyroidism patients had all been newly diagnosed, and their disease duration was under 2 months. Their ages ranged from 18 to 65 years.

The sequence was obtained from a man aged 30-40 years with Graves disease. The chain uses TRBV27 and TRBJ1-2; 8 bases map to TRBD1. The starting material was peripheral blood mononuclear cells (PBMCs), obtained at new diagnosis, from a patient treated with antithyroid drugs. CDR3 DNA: TGTGCCAGTAGACAGGGGATGGGCGGCTACACCTTC. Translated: CASRQGMGGYTF.